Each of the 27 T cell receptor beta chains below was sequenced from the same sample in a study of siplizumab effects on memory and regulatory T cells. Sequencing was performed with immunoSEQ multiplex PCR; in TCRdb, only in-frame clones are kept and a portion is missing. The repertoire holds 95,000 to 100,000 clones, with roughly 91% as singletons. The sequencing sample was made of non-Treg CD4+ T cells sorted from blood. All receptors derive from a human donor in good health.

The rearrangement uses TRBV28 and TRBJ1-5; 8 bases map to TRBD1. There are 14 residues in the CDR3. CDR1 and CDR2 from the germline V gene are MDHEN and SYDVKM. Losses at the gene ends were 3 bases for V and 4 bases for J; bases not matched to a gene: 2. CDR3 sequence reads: CASSFRDRNQPQHF. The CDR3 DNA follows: TGTGCCAGCAGTTTTAGGGACAGGAATCAGCCCCAGCATTTT.

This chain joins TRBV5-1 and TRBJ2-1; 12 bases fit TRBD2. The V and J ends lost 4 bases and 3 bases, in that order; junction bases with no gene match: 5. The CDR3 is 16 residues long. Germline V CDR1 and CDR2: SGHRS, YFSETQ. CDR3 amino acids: CASSARTSGIYNEQFF. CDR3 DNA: TGCGCCAGCAGCGCCCGGACTAGCGGGATCTACAATGAGCAGTTCTTC.

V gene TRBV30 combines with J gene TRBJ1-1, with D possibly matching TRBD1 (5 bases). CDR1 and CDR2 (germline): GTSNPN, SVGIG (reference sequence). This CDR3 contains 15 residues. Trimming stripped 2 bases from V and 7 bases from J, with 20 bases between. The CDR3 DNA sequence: TGTGCCTGGAGTCCCCGCCAAAACAGGCAGATTGAAGCTTTCTTT. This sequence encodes CAWSPRQNRQIEAFF. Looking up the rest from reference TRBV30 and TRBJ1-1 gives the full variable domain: SQTIHQWPATLVQPVGSPLSLECTVEGTSNPNLYWYRQAAGRGLQLLFYSVGIGQISSEVPQNLSASRPQDRQFILSSKKLLLSDSGFYLCAWSPRQNRQIEAFFGQGTRLTVV.

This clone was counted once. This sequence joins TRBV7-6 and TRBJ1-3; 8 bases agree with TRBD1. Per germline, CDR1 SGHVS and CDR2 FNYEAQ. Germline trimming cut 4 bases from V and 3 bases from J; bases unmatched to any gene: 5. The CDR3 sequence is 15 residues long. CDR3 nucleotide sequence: TGTGCCAGCAGCTCCGGACAGGGCAATGGAAACACCATATATTTT. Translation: CASSSGQGNGNTIYF. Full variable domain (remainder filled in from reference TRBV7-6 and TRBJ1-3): GAGVSQSPRYKVTKRGQDVALRCDPISGHVSLYWYRQALGQGPEFLTYFNYEAQQDKSGLPNDRFSAERPEGSISTLTIQRTEQRDSAMYRCASSSGQGNGNTIYFGEGSWLTVV.

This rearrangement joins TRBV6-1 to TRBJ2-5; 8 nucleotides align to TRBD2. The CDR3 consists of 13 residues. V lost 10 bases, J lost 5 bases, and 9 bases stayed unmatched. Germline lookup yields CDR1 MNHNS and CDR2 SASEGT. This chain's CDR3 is CAIGPGGRETQYF. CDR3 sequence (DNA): TGTGCCATTGGACCGGGGGGGCGGGAGACCCAGTACTTC.

CDR3 DNA sequence: TGTGCCAGCACTTTCGCAGGGGTTGGGGATGAGCAGTTCTTC. Protein: CASTFAGVGDEQFF. This chain connects TRBV28 to TRBJ2-1; D possibly corresponds to TRBD1 (6 bases). Trimming removed 7 bases from V and 8 bases from J, with 18 bases in between. There are 14 residues in the CDR3. Germline CDR1 MDHEN, CDR2 SYDVKM.

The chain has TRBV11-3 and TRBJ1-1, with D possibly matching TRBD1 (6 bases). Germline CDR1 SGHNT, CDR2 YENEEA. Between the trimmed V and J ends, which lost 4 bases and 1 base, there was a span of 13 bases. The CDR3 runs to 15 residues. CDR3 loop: CASSSERTANTEAFF. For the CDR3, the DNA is TGTGCCAGCAGCTCAGAACGGACAGCGAACACTGAAGCTTTCTTT.

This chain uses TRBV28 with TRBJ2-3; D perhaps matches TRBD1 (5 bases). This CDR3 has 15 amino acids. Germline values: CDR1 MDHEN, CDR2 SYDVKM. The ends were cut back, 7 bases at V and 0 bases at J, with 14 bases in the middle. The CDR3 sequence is CASNRPSGSTDTQYF. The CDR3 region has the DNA TGTGCCAGCAACCGACCGTCAGGGAGCACAGATACGCAGTATTTT.

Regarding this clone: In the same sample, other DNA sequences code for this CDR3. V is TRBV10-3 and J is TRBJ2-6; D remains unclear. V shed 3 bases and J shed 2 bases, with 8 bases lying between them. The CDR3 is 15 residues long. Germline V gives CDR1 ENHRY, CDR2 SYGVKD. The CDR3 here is CAISDSGAGANVLTF. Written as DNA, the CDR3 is TGTGCCATCAGTGATTCTGGGGCTGGGGCCAACGTCCTGACTTTC.

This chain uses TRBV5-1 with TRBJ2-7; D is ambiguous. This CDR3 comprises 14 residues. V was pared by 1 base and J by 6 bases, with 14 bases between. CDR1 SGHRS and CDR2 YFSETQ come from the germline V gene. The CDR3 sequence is CASSLSDPLTEQYF. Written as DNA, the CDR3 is TGCGCCAGCAGCTTGTCGGACCCCCTAACCGAGCAGTACTTC.

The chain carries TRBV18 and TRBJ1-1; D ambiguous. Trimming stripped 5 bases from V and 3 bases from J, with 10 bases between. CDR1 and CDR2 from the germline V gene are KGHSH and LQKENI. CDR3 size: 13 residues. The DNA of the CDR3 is TGTGCCAGCTCAGGGCAGCCATACACTGAAGCTTTCTTT. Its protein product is CASSGQPYTEAFF.

The CDR3, as DNA: TGCAGTGCTCCGTTAAGCTACGAGCAGTACTTC. Its translation is CSAPLSYEQYF. The chain recombines TRBV20-1 with TRBJ2-7; D gene ambiguous. Germline CDR1 and CDR2: DFQATT and SNEGSKA (reference sequence). Trimming took 5 bases from V and 3 from J, leaving 8 bases between them. The CDR3 runs 11 residues.

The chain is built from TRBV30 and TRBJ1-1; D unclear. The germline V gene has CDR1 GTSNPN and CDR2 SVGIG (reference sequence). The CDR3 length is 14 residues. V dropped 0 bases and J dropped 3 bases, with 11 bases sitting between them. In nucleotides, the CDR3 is TGTGCCTGGAGTGTACGTTCGGCGGACACTGAAGCTTTCTTT. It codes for CAWSVRSADTEAFF.

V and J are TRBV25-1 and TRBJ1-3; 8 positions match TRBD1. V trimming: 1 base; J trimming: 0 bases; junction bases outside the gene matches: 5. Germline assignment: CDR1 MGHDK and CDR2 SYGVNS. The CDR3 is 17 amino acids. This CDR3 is CASSEWGQDSSGNTIYF. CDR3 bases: TGTGCCAGCAGTGAATGGGGACAGGATTCCTCTGGAAACACCATATATTTT. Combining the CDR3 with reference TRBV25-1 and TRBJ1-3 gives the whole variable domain EADIYQTPRYLVIGTGKKITLECSQTMGHDKMYWYQQDPGMELHLIHYSYGVNSTEKGDLSSESTVSRIRTEHFPLTLESARPSHTSQYLCASSEWGQDSSGNTIYFGEGSWLTVV.

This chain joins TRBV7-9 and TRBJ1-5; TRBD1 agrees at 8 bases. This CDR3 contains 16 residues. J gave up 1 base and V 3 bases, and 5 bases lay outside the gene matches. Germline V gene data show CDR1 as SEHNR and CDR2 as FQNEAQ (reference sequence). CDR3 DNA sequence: TGTGCCAGCAGCTTTTCAGGGGGCTCGAGCAATCAGCCCCAGCATTTT. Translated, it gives CASSFSGGSSNQPQHF. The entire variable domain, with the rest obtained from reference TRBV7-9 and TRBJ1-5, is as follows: DTGVSQNPRHKITKRGQNVTFRCDPISEHNRLYWYRQTLGQGPEFLTYFQNEAQLEKSRLLSDRFSAERPKGSFSTLEIQRTEQGDSAMYLCASSFSGGSSNQPQHFGDGTRLSIL.

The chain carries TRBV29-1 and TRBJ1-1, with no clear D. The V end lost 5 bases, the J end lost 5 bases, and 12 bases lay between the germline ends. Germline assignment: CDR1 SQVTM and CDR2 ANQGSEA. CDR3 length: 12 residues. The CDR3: CSVRLGRTEAFF. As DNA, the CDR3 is TGCAGCGTTCGTTTGGGCAGAACTGAAGCTTTCTTT. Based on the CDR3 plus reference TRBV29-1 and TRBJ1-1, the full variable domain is SAVISQKPSRDICQRGTSLTIQCQVDSQVTMMFWYRQQPGQSLTLIATANQGSEATYESGFVIDKFPISRPNLTFSTLTVSNMSPEDSSIYLCSVRLGRTEAFFGQGTRLTVV.

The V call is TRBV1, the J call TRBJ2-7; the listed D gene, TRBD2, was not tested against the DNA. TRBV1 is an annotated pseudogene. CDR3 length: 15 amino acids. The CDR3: CTSSQGTSATYEQYF. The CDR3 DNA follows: TGCACCAGCAGCCAAGGGACTAGCGCCACCTACGAGCAGTACTTC.

The CDR3 is CASSAFLAYEQYF. The CDR3 region has the DNA TGTGCCAGTTCAGCTTTTTTGGCATACGAGCAGTACTTC. The chain links TRBV19 to TRBJ2-7; D is undetermined. CDR1 is LNHDA, CDR2 SQIVND, per germline (reference sequence). The CDR3 has 13 residues. The V gene lost 8 bases and the J gene lost 4 bases, with 15 bases spanning the gap.

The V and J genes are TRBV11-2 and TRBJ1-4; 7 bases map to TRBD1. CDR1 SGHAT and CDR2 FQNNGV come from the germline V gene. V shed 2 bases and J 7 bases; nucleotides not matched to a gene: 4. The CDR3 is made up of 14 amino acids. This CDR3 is CASSLRAGGEKLFF. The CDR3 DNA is TGTGCCAGCAGCTTAAGGGCAGGGGGTGAAAAACTGTTTTTT.

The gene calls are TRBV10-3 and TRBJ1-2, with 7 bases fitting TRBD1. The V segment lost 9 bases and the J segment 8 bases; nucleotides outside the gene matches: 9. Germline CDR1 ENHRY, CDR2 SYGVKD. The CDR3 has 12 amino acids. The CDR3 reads CAISRDSRGYTF. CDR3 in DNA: TGTGCCATAAGCCGGGACAGCAGGGGCTACACCTTC.

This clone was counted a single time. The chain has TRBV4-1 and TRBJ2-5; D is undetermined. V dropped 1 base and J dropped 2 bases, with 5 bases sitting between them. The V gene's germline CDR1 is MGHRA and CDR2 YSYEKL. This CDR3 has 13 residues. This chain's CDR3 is CASSQGGQETQYF. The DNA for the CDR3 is TGCGCCAGCAGCCAAGGAGGACAAGAGACCCAGTACTTC.

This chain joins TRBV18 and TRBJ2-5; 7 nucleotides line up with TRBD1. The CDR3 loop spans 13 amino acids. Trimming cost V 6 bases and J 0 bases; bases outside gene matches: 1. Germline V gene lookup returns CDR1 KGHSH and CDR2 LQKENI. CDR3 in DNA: TGTGCCAGCTCTGGGACAGACCAAGAGACCCAGTACTTC. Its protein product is CASSGTDQETQYF. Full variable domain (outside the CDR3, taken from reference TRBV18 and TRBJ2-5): NAGVMQNPRHLVRRRGQEARLRCSPMKGHSHVYWYRQLPEEGLKFMVYLQKENIIDESGMPKERFSAEFPKEGPSILRIQQVVRGDSAAYFCASSGTDQETQYFGPGTRLLVL.

CDR3 loop: CASSPPGDGYTF. The CDR3 DNA reads TGTGCCAGCTCACCACCAGGAGATGGCTACACCTTC. The chain has TRBV18 and TRBJ1-2; D gene ambiguous. The ends were cut back, 0 bases at V and 6 bases at J, with 5 bases in the middle. CDR1 and CDR2 (germline): KGHSH, LQKENI. The CDR3 runs to 12 residues.

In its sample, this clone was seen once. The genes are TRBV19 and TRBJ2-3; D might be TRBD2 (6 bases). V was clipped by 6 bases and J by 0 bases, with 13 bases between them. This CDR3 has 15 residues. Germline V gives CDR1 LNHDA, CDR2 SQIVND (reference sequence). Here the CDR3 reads CASSLPGGSTDTQYF. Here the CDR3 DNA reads TGTGCCAGTAGCCTCCCCGGGGGAAGCACAGATACGCAGTATTTT. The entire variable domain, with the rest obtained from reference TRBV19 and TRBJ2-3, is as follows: DGGITQSPKYLFRKEGQNVTLSCEQNLNHDAMYWYRQDPGQGLRLIYYSQIVNDFQKGDIAEGYSVSREKKESFPLTVTSAQKNPTAFYLCASSLPGGSTDTQYFGPGTRLTVL.

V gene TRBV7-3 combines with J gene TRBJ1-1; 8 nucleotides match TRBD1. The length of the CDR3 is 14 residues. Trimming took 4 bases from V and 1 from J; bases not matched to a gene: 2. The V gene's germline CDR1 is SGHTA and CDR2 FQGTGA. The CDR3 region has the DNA TGTGCCAGCAGCTACAGGGGGTGGAACACTGAAGCTTTCTTT. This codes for CASSYRGWNTEAFF.

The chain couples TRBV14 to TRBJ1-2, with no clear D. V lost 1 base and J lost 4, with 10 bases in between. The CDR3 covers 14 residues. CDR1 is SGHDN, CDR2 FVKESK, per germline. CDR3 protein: CASSQVGGSYGYTF. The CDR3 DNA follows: TGTGCCAGCAGCCAAGTTGGAGGAAGCTATGGCTACACCTTC.

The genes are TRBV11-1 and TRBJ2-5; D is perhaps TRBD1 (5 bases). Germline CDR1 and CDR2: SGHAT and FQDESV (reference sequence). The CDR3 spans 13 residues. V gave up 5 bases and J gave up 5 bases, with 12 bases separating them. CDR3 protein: CASSAEAGETQYF. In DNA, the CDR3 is TGTGCCAGCAGCGCAGAAGCAGGGGAGACCCAGTACTTC.